The present T cell receptor (beta chain) was sequenced within a study of CXCR3-negative and CXCR3-positive naive CD8 T cells. Study-wide points: Both of the naive subsets showed about the same high diversity, but memory CD8+ cells had much less.

TRB cDNA was prepared as libraries by UMI-labeled 5' RACE. Following a re-call of the 5' RACE reads, TCRdb has one entry per CDR3 protein and lacks DNA. The table counts about 39,000 distinct CDR3 sequences; 6.5% to 8.5% lies in the top ten. This CDR3 region has 19 residues. Germline lookup yields CDR1 LGHNA and CDR2 YNFKEQ. A word on this clonotype: The antigen is not known.

Sequencing was performed on memory CD8+ T cells from blood. The origin of this receptor is a human donor in good health. Some clones in this sample may be carry-over from other donors' samples. This chain joins TRBV4-2 and TRBJ2-7; the D gene TCRdb calls, TRBD2, cannot be checked with no DNA. The CDR3 sequence: CASSHQGLAGGQNSYEQHF.